This TCR beta chain was found in a study of vaccination effects on CD4 cells after COVID-19. TCRdb's table, derived via immunoSEQ multiplex PCR, lists solely in-frame clones and lacks some. The sample records about 27,000 clones, around 75% being singletons. A note on this clone: The antigen is undetermined.

Prior to sequencing, the ViraFEST assay stimulated PBMC with viral peptide pools, which expanded the antigen-specific CD4+ T cells. Researchers isolated CD4+ T cells once approximately ten days of culture had elapsed. Nucleocapsid antibodies were negative in the vaccine recipients, who had never had SARS-CoV-2 infection. They grew two million PBMC in each well, adding 10 IU/ml IL-2 and about 9.9 ug/ml peptides. Half the medium was swapped for IL-2 medium on days 3 and 7. This sample comprised CD4+ T cells from PBMCs cultured with HCoV-NL63 spike peptides, obtained before COVID-19 vaccination. This receptor was obtained from a human donor who received a COVID-19 vaccine.

The DNA for the CDR3 is TGTGCCAGCAGCTATGGACAGGGGGGGAACTATGGCTACACCTTC. It is translated as CASSYGQGGNYGYTF. The V gene is TRBV7-9, the J gene TRBJ1-2, with 10 nucleotides matching TRBD1. Per the germline V gene, CDR1 is SEHNR and CDR2 is FQNEAQ (reference sequence). CDR3 length: 15 amino acids. Germline trimming cut 4 bases from V and 2 bases from J; bases unmatched to any gene: 4.